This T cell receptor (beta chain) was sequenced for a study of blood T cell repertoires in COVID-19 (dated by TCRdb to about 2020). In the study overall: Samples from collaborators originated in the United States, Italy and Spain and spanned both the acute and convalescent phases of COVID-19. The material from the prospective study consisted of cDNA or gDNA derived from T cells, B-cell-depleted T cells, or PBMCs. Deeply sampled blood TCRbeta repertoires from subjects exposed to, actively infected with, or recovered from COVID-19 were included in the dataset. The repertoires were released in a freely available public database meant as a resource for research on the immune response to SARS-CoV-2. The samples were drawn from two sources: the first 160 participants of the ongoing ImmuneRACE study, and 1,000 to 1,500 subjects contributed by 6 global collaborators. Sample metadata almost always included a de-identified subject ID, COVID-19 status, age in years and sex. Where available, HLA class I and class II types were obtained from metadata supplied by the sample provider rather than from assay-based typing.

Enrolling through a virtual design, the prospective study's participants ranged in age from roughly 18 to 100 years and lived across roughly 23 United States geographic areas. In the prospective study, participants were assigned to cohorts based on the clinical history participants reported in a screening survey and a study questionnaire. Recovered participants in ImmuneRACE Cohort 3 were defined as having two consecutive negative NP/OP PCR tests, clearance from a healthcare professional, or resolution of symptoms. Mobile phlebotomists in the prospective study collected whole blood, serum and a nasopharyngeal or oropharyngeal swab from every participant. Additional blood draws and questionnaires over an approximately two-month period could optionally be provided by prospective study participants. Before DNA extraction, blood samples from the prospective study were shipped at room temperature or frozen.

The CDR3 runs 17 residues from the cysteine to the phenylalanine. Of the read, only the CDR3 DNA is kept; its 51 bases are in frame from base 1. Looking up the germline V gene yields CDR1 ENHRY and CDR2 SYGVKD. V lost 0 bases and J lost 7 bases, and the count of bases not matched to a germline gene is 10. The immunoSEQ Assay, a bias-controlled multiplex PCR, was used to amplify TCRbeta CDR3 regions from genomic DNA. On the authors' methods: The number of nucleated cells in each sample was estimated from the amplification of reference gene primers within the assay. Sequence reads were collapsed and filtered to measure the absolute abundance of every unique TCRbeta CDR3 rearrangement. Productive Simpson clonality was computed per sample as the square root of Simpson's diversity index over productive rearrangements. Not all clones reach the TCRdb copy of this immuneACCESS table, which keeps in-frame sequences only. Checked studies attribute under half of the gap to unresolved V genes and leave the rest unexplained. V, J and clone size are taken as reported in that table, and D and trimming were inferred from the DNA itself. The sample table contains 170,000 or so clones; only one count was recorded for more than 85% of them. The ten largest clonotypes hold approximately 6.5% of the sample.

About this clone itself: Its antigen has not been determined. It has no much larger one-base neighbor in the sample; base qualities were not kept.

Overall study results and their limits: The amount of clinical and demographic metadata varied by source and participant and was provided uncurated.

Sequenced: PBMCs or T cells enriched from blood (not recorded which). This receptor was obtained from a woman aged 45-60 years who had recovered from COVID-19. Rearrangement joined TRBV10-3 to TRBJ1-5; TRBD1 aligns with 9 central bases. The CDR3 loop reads CAISESMDRGLGQPQHF. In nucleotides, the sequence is TGTGCCATCAGTGAGTCGATGGACAGGGGTTTAGGGCAGCCCCAGCATTTT.